These 11 T cell receptor beta chains came from one sample sequenced in a study of metastatic and nonmetastatic thyroid tumors. There were no patients who had received any treatment before thyroid surgery. Using MiXCR, TCRdb reanalyzed the PCR reads. The sample lists 35,000 to 50,000 clones, roughly 3.2% occurring once. The sequenced sample was blood. Receptors were obtained from a female donor with papillary thyroid cancer or a benign thyroid nodule (not recorded which). Some clones in this sample may be carry-over from other donors' samples.

This clone has a count of ten or more. V and J are TRBV30 and TRBJ1-1; no reliable D call. V shed 5 bases and J shed 0 bases, with 16 bases lying between them. The CDR3 loop spans 15 amino acids. CDR1 is GTSNPN and CDR2 is SVGIG in the germline V gene (reference sequence). The CDR3 sequence: CAWGTKGRMNTEAFF. The CDR3 DNA is TGTGCCTGGGGCACCAAAGGTAGAATGAACACTGAAGCTTTCTTT.

There are many counts of this clone. This chain links TRBV6-1 with TRBJ1-2; D is undetermined. CDR1 is MNHNS and CDR2 is SASEGT in the germline V gene. V lost 8 bases, J lost 3 bases, and 16 bases lay in between. The CDR3 has 14 residues. The CDR3 DNA sequence: TGTGCCAGCGGTGGCGGAATTTATCACTATGGCTACACCTTC. Translated, it gives CASGGGIYHYGYTF.

Written as DNA, the CDR3 is TGTGCCAGCAGTCGTAGACAGGGGGCTGTTGGAGATACGCAGTATTTT. Its translation: CASSRRQGAVGDTQYF. This rearrangement joins TRBV6-1 to TRBJ2-3; 10 bases align to TRBD1. The V segment lost 5 bases and the J segment 5 bases; nucleotides outside the gene matches: 10. The germline V gene has CDR1 MNHNS and CDR2 SASEGT. The CDR3 has 16 amino acids.

This clone was seen only a few times. One end of the junction is discordant with germline, which a read error may explain. The rearrangement uses TRBV15 and TRBJ2-5; TRBD2 matches at 12 bases. Judging by the DNA end, TRBJ2-1 fits better; the J call may be wrong. Germline CDR1 and CDR2: LNHNV and YYDKDF (reference sequence). The CDR3 contains 13 residues. The CDR3 spells CAISRLAGEEQFF. The CDR3 DNA is TGTGCCATCAGCAGACTAGCGGGAGAGGAGCAGTTCTTC.

At least ten counts were recorded for this clone. The rearrangement joins TRBV6-1 to TRBJ2-6; D possibly corresponds to TRBD2 (6 bases). Per germline, CDR1 MNHNS and CDR2 SASEGT. The CDR3 loop spans 16 amino acids. Trimming cost V 6 bases and J 0 bases, with 12 bases left between them. CDR3 sequence (DNA): TGTGCCAGCAGGAGGGAGGCTACCTCTGGGGCCAACGTCCTGACTTTC. As protein: CASRREATSGANVLTF.

This clone was picked up many times. The genes are TRBV6-1 and TRBJ1-1; 12 bases are shared with TRBD1. CDR1 and CDR2 from the germline V gene are MNHNS and SASEGT. This CDR3 has 16 residues. The V gene end was trimmed by 7 bases and the J gene end by 4 bases; junction bases not matched to a gene: 10. The CDR3 loop is CASTPFGTGGLTEAFF. CDR3 coding DNA: TGTGCCAGCACCCCGTTTGGGACAGGGGGCCTCACTGAAGCTTTCTTT.

This clone was observed many times. The CDR3 DNA is TGTGCCAGCAACCAGGGGGAGTATAGCAATCAGCCCCAGCATTTT. Protein product: CASNQGEYSNQPQHF. The chain combines TRBV2 with TRBJ1-5, with 7 bases matching TRBD1. The trim removed 7 bases at V and 0 bases at J, leaving 6 bases unmatched. The length of the CDR3 is 15 residues. CDR1 SNHLY and CDR2 FYNNEI come from the germline V gene.

This clone occurred many times. V and J are TRBV6-1 and TRBJ2-4, with 7 bases that match TRBD2. The V segment lost 6 bases and the J segment 9 bases; nucleotides outside the gene matches: 14. CDR1 MNHNS and CDR2 SASEGT come from the germline V gene. This CDR3 has 15 residues. The DNA of the CDR3 is TGTGCCAGCAGACAACCCGGGCCCACGGGGGGCATTCAGTACTTC. Translated, it gives CASRQPGPTGGIQYF.

The chain carries TRBV6-1 and TRBJ2-1; TRBD1 agrees at 12 bases. CDR1 is MNHNS, CDR2 SASEGT, per germline. The CDR3 contains 16 residues. V was clipped by 2 bases and J by 7 bases; unmatched bases: 6. CDR3: CASSESGTGGWNEQFF. DNA for the CDR3: TGTGCCAGCAGTGAAAGCGGGACAGGGGGCTGGAATGAGCAGTTCTTC.

At least ten counts were recorded for this clone. This chain links TRBV5-6 with TRBJ2-5, with D possibly TRBD1 on 6 matching bases. The CDR3 is made up of 15 amino acids. V was shortened by 0 bases and J by 5 bases, with 14 bases between the two germline ends. CDR1 is SGHDT and CDR2 is YYEEEE in the germline V gene. CDR3 in DNA: TGTGCCAGCAGCTTGGCAGGGGTTTCTAGGGAGACCCAGTACTTC. Residues: CASSLAGVSRETQYF.

This clone has more than one count but fewer than ten. The rearrangement links TRBV12-3 or TRBV12-4 to TRBJ1-4; unclear D gene. The length of the CDR3 is 15 residues. V lost 2 bases, J lost 4 bases, and 11 bases lay in between. CDR3 coding DNA: TGTGCCAGCAGTTTAAGTGCAGCCCATAATGAAAAACTGTTTTTT. It translates to CASSLSAAHNEKLFF.